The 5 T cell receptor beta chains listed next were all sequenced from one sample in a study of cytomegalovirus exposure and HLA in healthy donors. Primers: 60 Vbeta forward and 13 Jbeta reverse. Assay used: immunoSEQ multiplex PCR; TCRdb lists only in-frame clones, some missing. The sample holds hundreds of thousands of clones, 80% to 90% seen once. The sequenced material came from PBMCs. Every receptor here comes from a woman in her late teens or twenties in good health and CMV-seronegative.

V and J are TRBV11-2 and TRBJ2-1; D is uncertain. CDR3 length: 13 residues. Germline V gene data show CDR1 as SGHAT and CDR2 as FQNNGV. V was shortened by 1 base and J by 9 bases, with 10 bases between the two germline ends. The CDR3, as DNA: TGTGCCAGCAGCTTAGCTGGGCACTCTGAGCAGTTCTTC. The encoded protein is CASSLAGHSEQFF.

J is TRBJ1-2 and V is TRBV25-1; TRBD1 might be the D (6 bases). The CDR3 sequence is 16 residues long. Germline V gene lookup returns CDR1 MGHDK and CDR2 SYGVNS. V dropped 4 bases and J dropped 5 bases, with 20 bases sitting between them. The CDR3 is CASSGGFGQGRYGYTF. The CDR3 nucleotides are TGTGCCAGCAGTGGGGGTTTTGGGCAGGGGAGATATGGCTACACCTTC.

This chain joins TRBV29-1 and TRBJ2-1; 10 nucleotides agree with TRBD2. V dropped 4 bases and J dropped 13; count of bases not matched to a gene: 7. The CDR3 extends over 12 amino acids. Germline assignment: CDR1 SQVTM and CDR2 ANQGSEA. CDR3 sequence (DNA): TGCAGCGTTGGCTCTAGCGGGGGTTTTCAGTTCTTC. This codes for CSVGSSGGFQFF.

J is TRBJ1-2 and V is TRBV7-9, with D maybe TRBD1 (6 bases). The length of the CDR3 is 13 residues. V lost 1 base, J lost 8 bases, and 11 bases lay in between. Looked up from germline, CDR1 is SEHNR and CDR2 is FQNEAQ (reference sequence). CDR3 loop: CASSLVGGGGYTF. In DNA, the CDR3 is TGTGCCAGCAGCTTAGTTGGCGGGGGCGGCTACACCTTC.

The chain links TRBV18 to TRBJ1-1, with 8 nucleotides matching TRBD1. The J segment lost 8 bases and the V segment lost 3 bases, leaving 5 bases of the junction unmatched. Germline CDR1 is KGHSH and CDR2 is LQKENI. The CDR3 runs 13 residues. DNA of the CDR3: TGTGCCAGCTCACCTGGACAGGGTCTAGAAGCTTTCTTT. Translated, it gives CASSPGQGLEAFF.